These 13 T cell receptor beta chains originate from one sample sequenced in a study of Graves' ophthalmopathy and Graves' hyperthyroidism. Amplified TCR beta CDR3 regions were obtained using RNA transcripts as template. An initial RT-PCR round employing HTBI primers preceded a second-round multiplex PCR. TCRdb reanalysed the multiplex PCR reads using MiXCR and keeps one entry per CDR3 protein. This table has 740,000 or so distinct CDR3 sequences, 35% to 50% appearing once. Sequenced material: peripheral blood. These receptors originate from an adult man with Graves' ophthalmopathy.

This clonotype was seen a handful of times. The chain couples TRBV2 to TRBJ2-2, with 7 positions matching TRBD1. Per germline, CDR1 SNHLY and CDR2 FYNNEI. V shed 0 bases, J shed 1 base, and the junction held 5 bases outside the gene matches. This CDR3 is built from 17 residues. CDR3 protein: CASSEALQGRNTGELFF. The CDR3 DNA reads TGTGCCAGCAGTGAAGCCCTACAGGGGAGGAACACCGGGGAGCTGTTTTTT.

This rearrangement joins TRBV5-4 to TRBJ1-2, with 11 bases lining up with TRBD1. The CDR3 loop spans 17 amino acids. Trimming took 5 bases from V and 4 from J; bases not matched to a gene: 13. CDR1 is SGHNT, CDR2 YYREEE, per germline (reference sequence). The CDR3 here is CASSTGTGGRSTYGYTF. The CDR3 DNA reads as TGTGCCAGCAGTACCGGGACAGGGGGACGATCTACCTATGGCTACACCTTC.

There are many counts of this clonotype. This chain uses TRBV29-1 with TRBJ2-5; 10 bases fit TRBD2. CDR3 length: 10 amino acids. The J segment lost 10 bases and the V segment lost 7 bases, leaving 3 bases of the junction unmatched. The germline V gene encodes CDR1 SQVTM and CDR2 ANQGSEA. CDR3 region: CSGTSGDQYF. In nucleotides, the CDR3 is TGCAGCGGGACTAGCGGAGACCAGTACTTC.

This clonotype has only a few counts. The gene calls are TRBV19 and TRBJ2-7; D is undetermined. V dropped 0 bases and J dropped 5 bases, with 17 bases sitting between them. The CDR3 has 16 residues. Germline V CDR1 and CDR2: LNHDA, SQIVND (reference sequence). The CDR3 here is CASSIDHTGLGHEQYF. CDR3 coding DNA: TGTGCCAGTAGTATAGACCATACTGGCCTCGGCCACGAGCAGTACTTC.

As DNA, the CDR3 is TGCAGTGCTAGGCCTCCTTCCGGGAGGCCAGAGACCCAGTACTTC. Translating it yields CSARPPSGRPETQYF. The rearrangement joins TRBV20-1 to TRBJ2-5; the match to TRBD2 covers 7 bases. Germline V CDR1 and CDR2: DFQATT, SNEGSKA (reference sequence). V lost 3 bases, J lost 4 bases, and 11 bases stayed unmatched. This CDR3 contains 15 residues.

A few counts support this clonotype. The chain links TRBV9 to TRBJ1-5; 7 bases match TRBD1. V was clipped by 4 bases and J by 5 bases; unmatched bases: 9. The CDR3 runs to 15 residues. Germline CDR1 SGDLS, CDR2 YYNGEE. CDR3 protein: CASSQDPGQHQPQHF. As DNA, the CDR3 is TGTGCCAGCAGCCAAGATCCGGGACAGCATCAGCCCCAGCATTTT. The full variable domain, in which reference TRBV9 and TRBJ1-5 provide the parts outside the CDR3, is DSGVTQTPKHLITATGQRVTLRCSPRSGDLSVYWYQQSLDQGLQFLIQYYNGEERAKGNILERFSAQQFPDLHSELNLSSLELGDSALYFCASSQDPGQHQPQHFGDGTRLSIL.

The V gene is TRBV7-9, the J gene TRBJ1-1; D is unclear. The CDR3 is 14 residues long. Between the trimmed V and J ends, which lost 5 bases and 1 base, there was a span of 11 bases. CDR1 SEHNR and CDR2 FQNEAQ come from the germline V gene (reference sequence). The CDR3 bases are TGTGCCAGCAGCCGAACACTAGAGAACACTGAAGCTTTCTTT. Translating it yields CASSRTLENTEAFF.

This clonotype occurred many times. V and J are TRBV7-6 and TRBJ1-5; unclear D gene. Trimming stripped 1 base from V and 6 bases from J, with 16 bases between. Germline V CDR1 and CDR2: SGHVS, FNYEAQ. This CDR3 region has 16 residues. The CDR3 sequence: CASSLGRAKSGQPQHF. The DNA of the CDR3 is TGTGCCAGCAGCTTAGGCCGCGCGAAAAGCGGTCAGCCCCAGCATTTT. Drawing the rest from reference TRBV7-6 and TRBJ1-5, the complete variable domain is GAGVSQSPRYKVTKRGQDVALRCDPISGHVSLYWYRQALGQGPEFLTYFNYEAQQDKSGLPNDRFSAERPEGSISTLTIQRTEQRDSAMYRCASSLGRAKSGQPQHFGDGTRLSIL.

V is TRBV15 and J is TRBJ1-1, with a weak D call TRBD1 (6 bases). The CDR3 has 17 amino acids. The germline V and J ends were trimmed by 0 bases and 5 bases, with 19 bases remaining between them. In germline, CDR1 is LNHNV, CDR2 YYDKDF (reference sequence). DNA of the CDR3: TGTGCCACCAGCAGAGATCGCCTCGATAGGGGGAGGACTGAAGCTTTCTTT. It is translated as CATSRDRLDRGRTEAFF.

This clonotype was counted at least ten times. The chain combines TRBV29-1 with TRBJ1-1; D uncertain. The CDR3 spans 11 residues. Germline V lookup: CDR1 SQVTM, CDR2 ANQGSEA. V lost 2 bases, J lost 1 base, and 2 bases lay in between. The CDR3 region has the DNA TGCAGCGTTGAACAGAACACTGAAGCTTTCTTT. Residues: CSVEQNTEAFF.

In this sample, this clonotype turned up a few times. The chain recombines TRBV5-1 with TRBJ2-7, with 9 bases matching TRBD1. With V trimmed by 4 bases and J by 5 bases, 7 bases remained unmatched. CDR1 and CDR2 (germline): SGHRS, YFSETQ. The CDR3 has 14 residues. CDR3 residues: CASSARTGEHEQYF. CDR3 nucleotide sequence: TGCGCCAGCAGCGCCCGGACAGGGGAACACGAGCAGTACTTC.

J is TRBJ2-2 and V is TRBV7-9, with 7 bases matching TRBD2. After removal of 1 base from V and 1 base from J, the junction contained 6 bases not matched to a gene. CDR1 is SEHNR, CDR2 FQNEAQ, per germline (reference sequence). This CDR3 is built from 17 residues. The CDR3 protein is CASSLVGQRENTGELFF. CDR3 nucleotide sequence: TGTGCCAGCAGCTTAGTTGGCCAGCGGGAGAACACCGGGGAGCTGTTTTTT.

The rearrangement joins TRBV6-5 to TRBJ1-1; no firm D call. Trimming left V 4 bases short and J 2 bases short, with 5 bases between. Germline V gives CDR1 MNHEY, CDR2 SVGAGI. The CDR3 extends over 12 amino acids. The CDR3 nucleotides are TGTGCCAGCAGTTCAATAAACACTGAAGCTTTCTTT. Amino acid sequence: CASSSINTEAFF.